The present T cell receptor beta chain was sequenced within a study of PD-1 blockade in classical Hodgkin lymphoma. Study findings and constraints: For complete responders, baseline diversity was comparable to that of newly diagnosed patients. As was reported, newly diagnosed patients showed lower baseline TCR diversity than healthy donors did. Exclusion covered patients beginning nivolumab under 1 year post-ASCT.

The repertoire was sequenced with immunoSEQ multiplex PCR; TCRdb's copy has only in-frame clones and lacks some. Of more than 90,000 clones detected, roughly four fifths appear once; the ten largest clones hold less than 20%. All the patients suffered relapse after autologous stem cell transplantation, and brentuximab vedotin exposure differed. With 3 bases clipped from V and 1 base from J, the junction kept 2 bases outside the gene matches. There are 15 residues in the CDR3. The germline gives CDR1 MGHRA, CDR2 YSYEKL. As to this clone: No antigen is known for it.

The sample was peripheral blood mononuclear cells (PBMCs), taken before the second cycle of nivolumab. This clonotype originated in a human donor with classical Hodgkin lymphoma. This sequence joins TRBV4-1 and TRBJ2-7; TRBD2 matches 11 bases. The CDR3, as DNA: TGCGCCAGCAGCCACAGACTAGCGGGGTCCTACGAGCAGTACTTC. It specifies CASSHRLAGSYEQYF.